The 25 T cell receptor beta chains reported below all come from one sample, sequenced in a study of control samples from healthy donors and cancer patients. TCRdb's table, derived via immunoSEQ multiplex PCR, lists solely in-frame clones and lacks some. The sample contains tens of thousands of clones, around 94% of which appear only once. Material: blood. The origin of the receptors is a young woman in good health.

The chain joins TRBV20-1 to TRBJ1-5, with TRBD1 as a possible D gene (5 bases). This CDR3 is 13 amino acids long. With 3 bases removed from V and 4 bases from J, the gap between germline ends came to 10 bases. Germline V lookup: CDR1 DFQATT, CDR2 SNEGSKA (reference sequence). CDR3 loop: CSASPGGNQPQHF. CDR3 DNA: TGCAGTGCTAGTCCGGGGGGGAATCAGCCCCAGCATTTT.

V is TRBV5-1 and J is TRBJ1-4; D possibly corresponds to TRBD1 (6 bases). CDR1 and CDR2 from the germline V gene are SGHRS and YFSETQ. V was trimmed by 1 base and J by 6 bases, leaving 7 bases between them. This CDR3 contains 13 residues. CDR3 amino acids: CASSLPGDEKLFF. Here the CDR3 DNA reads TGCGCCAGCAGCTTGCCAGGGGATGAAAAACTGTTTTTT.

The V and J genes are TRBV5-1 and TRBJ1-2; D gene ambiguous. Germline CDR1 SGHRS, CDR2 YFSETQ. The CDR3 totals 12 residues. Trimming left V 0 bases short and J 8 bases short, with 8 bases between. The CDR3 loop reads CASSLAGYGYTF. Written as DNA, the CDR3 is TGCGCCAGCAGCTTGGCAGGTTACGGCTACACCTTC. The full variable domain, with the rest looked up from reference TRBV5-1 and TRBJ1-2, is KAGVTQTPRYLIKTRGQQVTLSCSPISGHRSVSWYQQTPGQGLQFLFEYFSETQRNKGNFPGRFSGRQFSNSRSEMNVSTLELGDSALYLCASSLAGYGYTFGSGTRLTVV.

The chain uses TRBV5-1 and TRBJ1-2, with D perhaps matching TRBD1 (5 bases). V was pared by 4 bases and J by 2 bases, with 9 bases between. The CDR3 loop spans 13 amino acids. Germline CDR1 SGHRS, CDR2 YFSETQ. DNA for the CDR3: TGCGCCAGCAGCGCCCGGGACAACTATGGCTACACCTTC. This sequence encodes CASSARDNYGYTF.

This chain connects TRBV7-2 to TRBJ1-2, with D maybe TRBD1 (6 bases). From germline, CDR1 is SGHTA and CDR2 FQGNSA. Trimming removed 3 bases from V and 6 bases from J, with 17 bases in between. The CDR3 consists of 15 residues. The CDR3 spells CASSFDGGKGDGYTF. The CDR3 coding sequence is TGTGCCAGCAGCTTCGACGGGGGGAAGGGGGATGGCTACACCTTC.

The chain carries TRBV20-1 and TRBJ1-5, with D perhaps TRBD1 (5 bases). Trimming took 3 bases from V and 5 from J, leaving 14 bases between them. The length of the CDR3 is 14 residues. Germline loops: CDR1 DFQATT, CDR2 SNEGSKA (reference sequence). The chain's CDR3 is CSASQVQGDQPQHF. DNA for the CDR3: TGCAGTGCTAGTCAGGTTCAGGGAGATCAGCCCCAGCATTTT.

This chain connects TRBV5-1 to TRBJ2-5; D might be TRBD1 (6 bases). The germline V gene encodes CDR1 SGHRS and CDR2 YFSETQ. The germline V and J ends were trimmed by 5 bases and 0 bases, with 8 bases remaining between them. This CDR3 has 13 amino acids. The CDR3 spells CASRDRNQETQYF. DNA of the CDR3: TGCGCCAGCAGGGACAGAAACCAAGAGACCCAGTACTTC. Full variable domain (remainder filled in from reference TRBV5-1 and TRBJ2-5): KAGVTQTPRYLIKTRGQQVTLSCSPISGHRSVSWYQQTPGQGLQFLFEYFSETQRNKGNFPGRFSGRQFSNSRSEMNVSTLELGDSALYLCASRDRNQETQYFGPGTRLLVL.

The chain uses TRBV25-1 and TRBJ1-2; maybe TRBD1 (5 bases). The CDR3 extends over 15 amino acids. Germline V gives CDR1 MGHDK, CDR2 SYGVNS. The V and J ends lost 4 bases and 5 bases respectively, with 17 bases between them. The CDR3 DNA reads TGTGCCAGCAGTGGAGGGACGCAGACTCCATATGGCTACACCTTC. Amino acids: CASSGGTQTPYGYTF.

The rearrangement joins TRBV7-6 to TRBJ2-4, with D unresolved. The germline V gene has CDR1 SGHVS and CDR2 FNYEAQ. The CDR3 extends over 20 amino acids. V lost 6 bases, J lost 0 bases, and 27 bases lay in between. CDR3 residues: CASSLKLRATQTLAKNIQYF. The CDR3 DNA sequence: TGTGCCAGCAGTCTCAAGCTCCGGGCCACGCAAACTCTAGCCAAAAACATTCAGTACTTC. Supplemented by reference TRBV7-6 and TRBJ2-4, the full variable domain reads GAGVSQSPRYKVTKRGQDVALRCDPISGHVSLYWYRQALGQGPEFLTYFNYEAQQDKSGLPNDRFSAERPEGSISTLTIQRTEQRDSAMYRCASSLKLRATQTLAKNIQYFGAGTRLSVL.

The chain joins TRBV2 to TRBJ2-7; 8 nucleotides align to TRBD1. The germline gives CDR1 SNHLY, CDR2 FYNNEI. After removal of 6 bases from V and 2 bases from J, the junction contained 6 bases not matched to a gene. This CDR3 contains 14 residues. The CDR3 region is CASSPEQGAYEQYF. The CDR3 nucleotides are TGTGCCAGCAGCCCGGAACAGGGGGCCTACGAGCAGTACTTC.

This clone was found once. The chain joins TRBV12-3 or TRBV12-4 to TRBJ1-3; D gene uncertain. The CDR3 runs 13 residues. V was cut by 11 bases and J by 0 bases, with 11 bases left in between. CDR3 amino acids: CAAKPSSGNTIYF. The CDR3 nucleotides read TGTGCCGCCAAGCCGAGCTCTGGAAACACCATATATTTT.

Concerning this clone: The junction shows a germline mismatch at one end, possibly a read error. The chain recombines TRBV6-5 with TRBJ1-6; no definite D call. This CDR3 is 13 amino acids long. Germline lookup yields CDR1 MNHEY and CDR2 SVGAGI. CDR3 loop: CASSDSRNSPLHF. In DNA form, the CDR3 reads TGTGCCAGCAGTGACTCCAGGAATTCACCCCTCCACTTT.

This rearrangement joins TRBV6-6 to TRBJ1-1, with 9 positions matching TRBD1. The ends lost 4 bases at V and 4 bases at J; junction bases unmatched: 4. Germline assignment: CDR1 MNHNY and CDR2 SVGAGI (reference sequence). The CDR3 has 14 amino acids. Written as DNA, the CDR3 is TGTGCCAGCAGTTTAAAGACAGGGGGCACTGAAGCTTTCTTT. This translates into CASSLKTGGTEAFF.

This clone has a single count. The chain employs TRBV2 and TRBJ1-1; 7 bases are a match to TRBD1. V lost 5 bases and J lost 3; bases outside the gene matches: 9. CDR1 and CDR2 from the germline V gene are SNHLY and FYNNEI. The CDR3 contains 15 residues. The CDR3 loop reads CASSTNRQGDTEAFF. Here the CDR3 DNA reads TGTGCCAGCAGTACAAATCGACAGGGAGACACTGAAGCTTTCTTT.

This sequence joins TRBV28 and TRBJ2-1; D is perhaps TRBD1 (6 bases). V shed 2 bases and J shed 7 bases, with 15 bases lying between them. CDR1 is MDHEN, CDR2 SYDVKM, per germline. The length of the CDR3 is 15 residues. The CDR3 nucleotides are TGTGCCAGCAGTTTAGCAGGATGGGACATTAATGAGCAGTTCTTC. Translation gives CASSLAGWDINEQFF.

V is TRBV5-4 and J is TRBJ1-1; D may be TRBD1 (5 bases). The CDR3 runs 14 residues. V was clipped by 2 bases and J by 6 bases, with 14 bases between them. Germline V lookup: CDR1 SGHNT, CDR2 YYREEE (reference sequence). The CDR3 DNA sequence: TGTGCCAGCAGCTTCGGGGGGATCGGTGCTGAAGCTTTCTTT. This encodes CASSFGGIGAEAFF.

The chain has TRBV11-2 and TRBJ2-7; D gene ambiguous. Deletions cut 5 bases from V and 5 bases from J, with 16 bases between. The CDR3 is 14 amino acids. CDR1 and CDR2 (germline): SGHAT, FQNNGV. CDR3 in amino acids: CASSPKDRTNEQYF. CDR3 coding DNA: TGTGCCAGCAGCCCCAAGGACCGGACCAACGAGCAGTACTTC.

CDR3 sequence (DNA): TGTGCCAGCAGCCAAGAGCCGGACACCCAAGAGACCCAGTACTTC. Translation gives CASSQEPDTQETQYF. The chain is built from TRBV3-1 (or the pseudogene TRBV3-2) and TRBJ2-5; tentative D call: TRBD1 (5 bases). Germline CDR1 and CDR2: LGHDT and YNNKEL (reference sequence). The CDR3 consists of 15 residues. V lost 0 bases to trimming and J lost 1 base, with 9 bases between them.

The sample holds one count of this clone. The chain combines TRBV10-1 with TRBJ2-3, with 7 bases fitting TRBD2. The CDR3 sequence is 16 residues long. The V gene end was trimmed by 3 bases and the J gene end by 2 bases; junction bases not matched to a gene: 8. Germline V gene sequence: CDR1 WNHNN, CDR2 SYGVQD (reference sequence). The CDR3: CASSDPSGGNTDTQYF. In nucleotides, the CDR3 is TGCGCCAGCAGTGACCCGTCGGGGGGAAACACAGATACGCAGTATTTT.

V and J are TRBV28 and TRBJ1-2; D remains unclear. The CDR3 has 13 amino acids. The V gene lost 7 bases and the J gene lost 4 bases, with 13 bases spanning the gap. From germline, CDR1 is MDHEN and CDR2 SYDVKM. Here the CDR3 DNA reads TGTGCCAGCACTACGGCCCGTTCCTATGGCTACACCTTC. The encoded protein is CASTTARSYGYTF.

This clone appeared once. The chain employs TRBV29-1 and TRBJ2-5; D is ambiguous. Germline loops: CDR1 SQVTM, CDR2 ANQGSEA. V was shortened by 3 bases and J by 5 bases, with 13 bases between the two germline ends. The length of the CDR3 is 13 residues. The CDR3 nucleotides are TGCAGCGTTGATTTCATAATTGGGGAGACCCAGTACTTC. Translated, it gives CSVDFIIGETQYF.

The table lists this clone with a count of one. V gene TRBV2 combines with J gene TRBJ1-6; TRBD1 agrees at 7 bases. Germline-derived CDR1 and CDR2 are SNHLY and FYNNEI. V dropped 3 bases and J dropped 10; count of bases not matched to a gene: 9. The CDR3 covers 15 residues. The CDR3: CASSDGRQGSSPLHF. The CDR3 coding sequence is TGTGCCAGCAGTGATGGTCGACAGGGTTCCTCACCCCTCCACTTT.

The chain has TRBV29-1 and TRBJ2-5; D possibly corresponds to TRBD1 (7 bases). From germline, CDR1 is SQVTM and CDR2 ANQGSEA. CDR3 length: 16 residues. V lost 6 bases and J 5 bases, leaving 25 bases between the germline ends. The CDR3: CSVRGARTGAGETQYF. The CDR3 nucleotides are TGCAGCGTCCGTGGGGCCCGAACAGGGGCGGGGGAGACCCAGTACTTC.

The chain is built from TRBV28 and TRBJ1-1; D not certain. Trimming left V 5 bases short and J 1 base short, with 8 bases between. The CDR3 covers 13 residues. Looked up from germline, CDR1 is MDHEN and CDR2 is SYDVKM. CDR3 loop: CASSPRANTEAFF. CDR3 in DNA: TGTGCCAGCAGTCCCCGGGCGAACACTGAAGCTTTCTTT. The full variable domain, its missing parts supplied by reference TRBV28 and TRBJ1-1, is DVKVTQSSRYLVKRTGEKVFLECVQDMDHENMFWYRQDPGLGLRLIYFSYDVKMKEKGDIPEGYSVSREKKERFSLILESASTNQTSMYLCASSPRANTEAFFGQGTRLTVV.

This clone appeared a single time. The chain couples TRBV4-1 to TRBJ1-6; possible D gene TRBD1, 5 bases. Trimming pared 2 bases from V and 6 bases from J, leaving 11 bases between. The CDR3 length is 15 residues. Germline values: CDR1 MGHRA, CDR2 YSYEKL. The chain's CDR3 is CASSQKQGPNSPLHF. CDR3 nucleotide sequence: TGCGCCAGCAGCCAAAAGCAGGGCCCTAATTCACCCCTCCACTTT.